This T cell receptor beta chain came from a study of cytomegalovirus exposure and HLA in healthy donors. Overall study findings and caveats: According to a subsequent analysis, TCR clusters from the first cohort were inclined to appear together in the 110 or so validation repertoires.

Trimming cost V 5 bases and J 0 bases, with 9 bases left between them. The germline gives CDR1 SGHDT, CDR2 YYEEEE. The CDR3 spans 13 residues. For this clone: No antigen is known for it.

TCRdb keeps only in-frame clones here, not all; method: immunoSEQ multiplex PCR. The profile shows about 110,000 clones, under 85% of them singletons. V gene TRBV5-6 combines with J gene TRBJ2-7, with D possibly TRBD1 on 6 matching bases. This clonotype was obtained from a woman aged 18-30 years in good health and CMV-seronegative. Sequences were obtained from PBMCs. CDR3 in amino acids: CASSQGGSYEQYF. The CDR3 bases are TGTGCCAGCAGTCAAGGGGGCTCCTACGAGCAGTACTTC. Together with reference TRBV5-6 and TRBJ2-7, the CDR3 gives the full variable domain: DAGVTQSPTHLIKTRGQQVTLRCSPKSGHDTVSWYQQALGQGPQFIFQYYEEEERQRGNFPDRFSGHQFPNYSSELNVNALLLGDSALYLCASSQGGSYEQYFGPGTRLTVT.